The 24 T cell receptor beta chains below were found in one sample sequenced in a study of cytomegalovirus exposure and HLA in healthy donors. Primers for the PCR totalled 60 Vbeta and 13 Jbeta. The assay was immunoSEQ multiplex PCR, and TCRdb's table has in-frame clones only and misses some. Of tens of thousands of clones listed, around 75% were seen once; the top ten hold about 8%. The sequenced sample consisted of PBMCs. All receptors come from a man aged 55 to 70 in good health and CMV-seropositive.

The genes are TRBV11-3 and TRBJ2-7, with D maybe TRBD2 (5 bases). From germline, CDR1 is SGHNT and CDR2 YENEEA. The CDR3 consists of 14 residues. V lost 3 bases, J lost 2 bases, and 11 bases lay in between. CDR3 amino acids: CASSFRSGTYEQYF. CDR3 bases: TGTGCCAGCAGCTTCCGGAGCGGAACCTACGAGCAGTACTTC.

This chain joins TRBV5-1 and TRBJ1-2; no definite D call. V lost 1 base to trimming and J lost 0 bases, with 13 bases between them. Germline V gives CDR1 SGHRS, CDR2 YFSETQ. The CDR3 length is 16 residues. The CDR3 loop is CASSLNRGNPNYGYTF. For the CDR3, the DNA is TGCGCCAGCAGCTTGAACCGAGGGAATCCTAACTATGGCTACACCTTC.

The chain combines TRBV7-7 with TRBJ2-2; TRBD1 agrees at 10 bases. The CDR3 has 15 amino acids. Looked up from germline, CDR1 is SSHAT and CDR2 is FNYEAQ (reference sequence). The CDR3 sequence: CASSAGTGETGELFF. The CDR3 coding sequence is TGTGCTAGCTCCGCCGGGACAGGGGAAACCGGGGAGCTGTTTTTT.

The rearrangement joins TRBV27 to TRBJ2-3, with 8 bases aligning to TRBD1. From germline, CDR1 is MNHEY and CDR2 SMNVEV (reference sequence). The V segment lost 9 bases and the J segment 6 bases; nucleotides outside the gene matches: 14. The CDR3 totals 15 residues. Written as DNA, the CDR3 is TGTGCCAGTCTTAGGGGGCAGGGGGCTTTTGATACGCAGTATTTT. This sequence encodes CASLRGQGAFDTQYF.

V gene TRBV7-9 combines with J gene TRBJ1-1; no clear D gene. Trimming pared 4 bases from V and 11 bases from J, leaving 17 bases between. From germline, CDR1 is SEHNR and CDR2 FQNEAQ (reference sequence). The CDR3 extends over 13 amino acids. The CDR3 reads CASSYSTAGGAFF. The CDR3 coding sequence is TGTGCCAGCAGCTACAGTACTGCGGGTGGGGCTTTCTTT.

The V and J genes are TRBV5-1 and TRBJ2-7, with a tentative D call TRBD2 (6 bases). Germline-derived CDR1 and CDR2 are SGHRS and YFSETQ. Trimming took 0 bases from V and 4 from J, leaving 11 bases between them. The CDR3 covers 14 residues. For the CDR3, the DNA is TGCGCCAGCAGCTTGGGATCAGGAGGGTACGAGCAGTACTTC. As protein: CASSLGSGGYEQYF.

The chain carries TRBV7-9 and TRBJ2-5; TRBD2 agrees at 8 bases. Germline CDR1 is SEHNR and CDR2 is FQNEAQ (reference sequence). After removal of 3 bases from V and 2 bases from J, the junction contained 11 bases not matched to a gene. This CDR3 is 17 amino acids long. The CDR3 sequence: CASSFAGRGRWQETQYF. CDR3 DNA sequence: TGTGCCAGCAGCTTCGCCGGGAGGGGTCGATGGCAAGAGACCCAGTACTTC. Complete variable domain (other parts from reference TRBV7-9 and TRBJ2-5): DTGVSQNPRHKITKRGQNVTFRCDPISEHNRLYWYRQTLGQGPEFLTYFQNEAQLEKSRLLSDRFSAERPKGSFSTLEIQRTEQGDSAMYLCASSFAGRGRWQETQYFGPGTRLLVL.

This chain links TRBV6-5 with TRBJ2-5; possibly TRBD2 for D (6 bases). Trimming cost V 7 bases and J 2 bases, with 14 bases left between them. This CDR3 comprises 14 residues. The V gene's germline CDR1 is MNHEY and CDR2 SVGAGI. CDR3 bases: TGTGCCAGCAATCCCGGGGGAGGTCAAGAGACCCAGTACTTC. Its translation is CASNPGGGQETQYF.

The table lists this clone with a few counts. The chain uses TRBV7-8 and TRBJ1-2; the D is unclear. This CDR3 has 15 residues. Trimming pared 0 bases from V and 4 bases from J, leaving 12 bases between. CDR1 is SGHVS, CDR2 FQNEAQ, per germline. Here the CDR3 reads CASSLASDFGYGYTF. The CDR3 coding sequence is TGTGCCAGCAGCTTAGCTTCTGACTTCGGCTATGGCTACACCTTC.

The chain is built from TRBV21-1 and TRBJ2-7; the D segment call TRBD1 is taken from the table without a DNA check. TRBV21-1 is termed a pseudogene. The CDR3 is 14 amino acids. CDR3 amino acids: CASSNRTGVYEQYF. DNA of the CDR3: TGTGCCAGCAGCAACCGGACAGGGGTCTACGAGCAGTACTTC.

The V gene is TRBV9, the J gene TRBJ1-1; D is unclear. The CDR3 has 12 residues. The V end lost 0 bases, the J end lost 5 bases, and 5 bases lay between the germline ends. Looked up from germline, CDR1 is SGDLS and CDR2 is YYNGEE. CDR3 bases: TGTGCCAGCAGCGTAGGAGGGACTGAAGCTTTCTTT. It encodes CASSVGGTEAFF. Filled out from reference TRBV9 and TRBJ1-1, the complete variable domain reads DSGVTQTPKHLITATGQRVTLRCSPRSGDLSVYWYQQSLDQGLQFLIQYYNGEERAKGNILERFSAQQFPDLHSELNLSSLELGDSALYFCASSVGGTEAFFGQGTRLTVV.

This chain uses TRBV6-5 with TRBJ2-5; possible D gene TRBD1, 5 bases. Germline assignment: CDR1 MNHEY and CDR2 SVGAGI. Trimming removed 6 bases at V and 5 bases at J, with 13 bases between. This CDR3 is 13 amino acids long. The CDR3 spells CASRKPGLETQYF. Here the CDR3 DNA reads TGTGCCAGCAGAAAGCCAGGGCTGGAGACCCAGTACTTC.

The J gene is TRBJ1-1, the V gene TRBV2; no clear D. Trimming cost V 3 bases and J 11 bases, with 10 bases left between them. The CDR3 sequence is 11 residues long. CDR1 and CDR2 from the germline V gene are SNHLY and FYNNEI. In nucleotides, the CDR3 is TGTGCCAGCAGTGAGGAGGGTAAGGCTTTCTTT. Protein sequence: CASSEEGKAFF.

This sequence joins TRBV10-1 and TRBJ1-4, with a tentative D call TRBD1 (6 bases). The CDR3 spans 16 residues. With 0 bases removed from V and 8 bases from J, the gap between germline ends came to 16 bases. The germline V gene encodes CDR1 WNHNN and CDR2 SYGVQD (reference sequence). This chain's CDR3 is CASSESVTGGNEKLFF. For the CDR3, the DNA is TGCGCCAGCAGTGAGTCGGTGACAGGAGGAAACGAAAAACTGTTTTTT.

The chain has TRBV4-1 and TRBJ2-7, with a weak D call TRBD2 (6 bases). The CDR3 has 12 residues. The germline CDR1 and CDR2 sequences are MGHRA and YSYEKL. Trimming cost V 3 bases and J 5 bases, with 8 bases left between them. The CDR3 here is CASSQGGDEQYF. DNA of the CDR3: TGCGCCAGCAGCCAGGGGGGTGACGAGCAGTACTTC.

This clone was observed a single time. The V gene is TRBV5-1, the J gene TRBJ2-1; 13 bases fit TRBD2. The CDR3 extends over 15 amino acids. The V segment lost 2 bases and the J segment 10 bases; nucleotides outside the gene matches: 6. CDR1 and CDR2 from the germline V gene are SGHRS and YFSETQ. CDR3 sequence reads: CASSFRTSGGGEQFF. CDR3 DNA sequence: TGCGCCAGCAGCTTCAGGACTAGCGGGGGAGGCGAGCAGTTCTTC.

The V call is TRBV7-6, the J call TRBJ2-3; TRBD2 agrees at 9 bases. V dropped 1 base and J dropped 3; count of bases not matched to a gene: 2. Germline-derived CDR1 and CDR2 are SGHVS and FNYEAQ. The CDR3 extends over 15 amino acids. DNA for the CDR3: TGTGCCAGCAGCTTAGTTCTAGCGGGGACAGATACGCAGTATTTT. Encoded protein: CASSLVLAGTDTQYF. The full variable domain, completed using reference TRBV7-6 and TRBJ2-3, is GAGVSQSPRYKVTKRGQDVALRCDPISGHVSLYWYRQALGQGPEFLTYFNYEAQQDKSGLPNDRFSAERPEGSISTLTIQRTEQRDSAMYRCASSLVLAGTDTQYFGPGTRLTVL.

The V and J genes are TRBV7-8 and TRBJ2-3; 7 bases align to TRBD1. The germline gives CDR1 SGHVS, CDR2 FQNEAQ. The ends lost 5 bases at V and 4 bases at J; junction bases unmatched: 6. The CDR3 is 14 amino acids. CDR3 sequence (DNA): TGTGCCAGCAGCCCGAACAGGGGCGCAGATACGCAGTATTTT. Its protein product is CASSPNRGADTQYF.

The rearrangement joins TRBV2 to TRBJ2-3, with 7 bases lining up with TRBD2. Germline assignment: CDR1 SNHLY and CDR2 FYNNEI. The junction had 6 bases not matched to a gene; V was cut back by 6 bases and J by 3 bases. CDR3 length: 14 amino acids. This CDR3 reads CASRPLAATDTQYF. The CDR3 region has the DNA TGTGCCAGCAGACCCCTAGCGGCTACAGATACGCAGTATTTT.

This rearrangement joins TRBV11-3 to TRBJ2-2; TRBD1 aligns across 8 bases. Germline-derived CDR1 and CDR2 are SGHNT and YENEEA. This CDR3 spans 14 amino acids. V gave up 5 bases and J gave up 7 bases; unmatched junction bases: 6. The CDR3 sequence: CASSRTGKFGELFF. CDR3 sequence (DNA): TGTGCCAGCAGCCGGACAGGGAAATTCGGGGAGCTGTTTTTT.

The chain combines TRBV6-5 with TRBJ1-1; 10 nucleotides line up with TRBD1. V shed 5 bases and J 7 bases; nucleotides not matched to a gene: 10. This CDR3 is 15 amino acids long. The germline gives CDR1 MNHEY, CDR2 SVGAGI. DNA for the CDR3: TGTGCCAGCAGTGCTAGGACAGGGGGAACCAGTGAAGCTTTCTTT. Translating gives CASSARTGGTSEAFF.

This chain links TRBV19 with TRBJ2-4; 7 bases are shared with TRBD2. The V and J ends lost 4 bases and 1 base, in that order; junction bases with no gene match: 1. The CDR3 is 14 amino acids. Germline lookup yields CDR1 LNHDA and CDR2 SQIVND (reference sequence). In DNA, the CDR3 is TGTGCCAGTAGTAGGGAGGGGGCCAAAAACATTCAGTACTTC. Its translation is CASSREGAKNIQYF. The whole variable domain, filled in from reference TRBV19 and TRBJ2-4, reads DGGITQSPKYLFRKEGQNVTLSCEQNLNHDAMYWYRQDPGQGLRLIYYSQIVNDFQKGDIAEGYSVSREKKESFPLTVTSAQKNPTAFYLCASSREGAKNIQYFGAGTRLSVL.

This chain links TRBV2 with TRBJ1-4; possible D gene TRBD1, 5 bases. V was pared by 8 bases and J by 7 bases, with 17 bases between. The CDR3 loop spans 14 amino acids. The germline V gene has CDR1 SNHLY and CDR2 FYNNEI. This chain's CDR3 is CASLGPLGGEKLFF. In nucleotides, the CDR3 is TGTGCCAGCCTCGGGCCCTTGGGGGGTGAAAAACTGTTTTTT.

The chain is built from TRBV13 and TRBJ2-2, with 9 nucleotides matching TRBD1. CDR1 PRHDT and CDR2 FYEKMQ come from the germline V gene (reference sequence). The CDR3 is made up of 16 amino acids. V dropped 6 bases and J dropped 2; count of bases not matched to a gene: 7. The chain's CDR3 is CASRFTQGANTGELFF. DNA for the CDR3: TGTGCCAGCAGATTCACACAGGGGGCCAACACCGGGGAGCTGTTTTTT.